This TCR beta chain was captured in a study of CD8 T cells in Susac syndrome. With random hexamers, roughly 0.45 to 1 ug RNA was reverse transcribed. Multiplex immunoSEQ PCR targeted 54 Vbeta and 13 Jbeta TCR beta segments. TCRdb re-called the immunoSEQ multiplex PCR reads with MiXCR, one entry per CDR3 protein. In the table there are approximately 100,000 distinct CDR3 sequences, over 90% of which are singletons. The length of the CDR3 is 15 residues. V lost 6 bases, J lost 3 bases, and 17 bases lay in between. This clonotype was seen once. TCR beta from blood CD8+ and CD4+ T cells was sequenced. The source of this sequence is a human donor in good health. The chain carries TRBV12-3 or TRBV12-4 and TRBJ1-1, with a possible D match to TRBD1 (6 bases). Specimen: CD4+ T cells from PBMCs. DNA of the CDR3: TGTGCCAGCAGAATAGGGGGTTGGGGTTACACTGAAGCTTTCTTT. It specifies CASRIGGWGYTEAFF.